This entry lists 13 T cell receptor beta chains sequenced from one sample in a study of OX40 agonist ivuxolimab in advanced cancers. The repertoire was sequenced with immunoSEQ multiplex PCR; TCRdb's copy has only in-frame clones and lacks some. In the table there are roughly 100,000 clones, about nine tenths of which are singletons. Sample: CD4+ or CD8+ T cells sorted from blood, taken in a trial of the OX40 agonist ivuxolimab. The receptors were sampled from an adult with an advanced solid tumor such as melanoma, head and neck, liver or kidney cancer.

This clone was counted a few times. This chain's CDR3 is CASSGGTSGEETQYF. The CDR3 nucleotides are TGCGCCAGCAGCGGGGGGACTAGCGGGGAAGAGACCCAGTACTTC. This chain uses TRBV5-1 with TRBJ2-5; the match to TRBD2 covers 13 bases. Germline V CDR1 and CDR2: SGHRS, YFSETQ. The CDR3 spans 15 residues. The trim removed 4 bases at V and 3 bases at J, leaving 3 bases unmatched.

The CDR3 sequence is CASSLGGSGGQETQYF. The CDR3 DNA reads as TGTGCCAGCAGCTTAGGGGGCAGCGGGGGACAAGAGACCCAGTACTTC. The chain couples TRBV7-8 to TRBJ2-5; the match to TRBD2 covers 8 bases. The CDR3 totals 16 residues. Germline trimming cut 1 base from V and 2 bases from J; bases unmatched to any gene: 6. The germline CDR1 and CDR2 sequences are SGHVS and FQNEAQ.

The V gene is TRBV19, the J gene TRBJ2-1; weak D call: TRBD2 (5 bases). The CDR3 loop spans 14 amino acids. V lost 7 bases to trimming and J lost 5 bases, with 15 bases between them. Germline V gene sequence: CDR1 LNHDA, CDR2 SQIVND (reference sequence). CDR3 amino acids: CASKIRAEDNEQFF. The CDR3 DNA is TGTGCCAGTAAGATCCGGGCGGAGGACAATGAGCAGTTCTTC. Combining the CDR3 with reference TRBV19 and TRBJ2-1 gives the whole variable domain DGGITQSPKYLFRKEGQNVTLSCEQNLNHDAMYWYRQDPGQGLRLIYYSQIVNDFQKGDIAEGYSVSREKKESFPLTVTSAQKNPTAFYLCASKIRAEDNEQFFGPGTRLTVL.

The V gene is TRBV30, the J gene TRBJ1-4, with D perhaps matching TRBD1 (5 bases). V was shortened by 4 bases and J by 0 bases, with 18 bases between the two germline ends. This CDR3 is 17 amino acids long. Per germline, CDR1 GTSNPN and CDR2 SVGIG (reference sequence). This CDR3 is CAWTPAGSGATNEKLFF. The CDR3 coding sequence is TGTGCCTGGACCCCCGCAGGGTCCGGGGCAACTAATGAAAAACTGTTTTTT.

A few counts support this clone. The chain links TRBV30 to TRBJ1-3; D uncertain. Per the germline V gene, CDR1 is GTSNPN and CDR2 is SVGIG (reference sequence). This CDR3 is built from 14 residues. Trimming pared 3 bases from V and 6 bases from J, leaving 15 bases between. This CDR3 reads CAWRKARLQNTIYF. In nucleotides, the CDR3 is TGTGCCTGGAGGAAGGCCAGGCTCCAAAACACCATATATTTT.

The V gene is TRBV5-1, the J gene TRBJ1-4; 9 positions agree with TRBD1. CDR1 is SGHRS, CDR2 YFSETQ, per germline. V shed 4 bases, J shed 4 bases, and the junction held 5 bases outside the gene matches. This CDR3 has 15 residues. The CDR3 DNA is TGCGCCAGCAGCAATATGGGACAGGGTAATGAAAAACTGTTTTTT. This gives the protein CASSNMGQGNEKLFF. The whole variable domain, remainder taken from reference TRBV5-1 and TRBJ1-4, is KAGVTQTPRYLIKTRGQQVTLSCSPISGHRSVSWYQQTPGQGLQFLFEYFSETQRNKGNFPGRFSGRQFSNSRSEMNVSTLELGDSALYLCASSNMGQGNEKLFFGSGTQLSVL.

The chain has TRBV7-2 and TRBJ2-7; D not resolved. Germline values: CDR1 SGHTA, CDR2 FQGNSA. This CDR3 is built from 16 residues. With 0 bases removed from V and 0 bases from J, the gap between germline ends came to 12 bases. The CDR3 DNA sequence: TGTGCCAGCAGCTTAGCTTCGGGCAGTCTCTCCTACGAGCAGTACTTC. Its protein is CASSLASGSLSYEQYF. The full variable domain, rest sourced from reference TRBV7-2 and TRBJ2-7, is GAGVSQSPSNKVTEKGKDVELRCDPISGHTALYWYRQSLGQGLEFLIYFQGNSAPDKSGLPSDRFSAERTGGSVSTLTIQRTQQEDSAVYLCASSLASGSLSYEQYFGPGTRLTVT.

The genes are TRBV5-4 and TRBJ2-3; D tentatively fits TRBD1 or TRBD2 (6 bases each). CDR1 and CDR2 from the germline V gene are SGHNT and YYREEE (reference sequence). The V end lost 6 bases, the J end lost 3 bases, and 17 bases lay between the germline ends. The CDR3 runs to 15 residues. This chain's CDR3 is CASKGGGSLTDTQYF. CDR3 sequence (DNA): TGTGCCAGCAAGGGGGGAGGATCTCTAACAGATACGCAGTATTTT.

V and J are TRBV5-1 and TRBJ2-4, with 9 bases fitting TRBD1. Germline V CDR1 and CDR2: SGHRS, YFSETQ. The CDR3 is 16 amino acids. Germline trimming cut 5 bases from V and 7 bases from J; bases unmatched to any gene: 13. The CDR3 is CASREGTGSDYNIQYF. The CDR3 DNA follows: TGCGCCAGCAGGGAGGGGACAGGGTCGGACTATAACATTCAGTACTTC.

The chain carries TRBV5-1 and TRBJ2-3; 14 bases are shared with TRBD2. Per the germline V gene, CDR1 is SGHRS and CDR2 is YFSETQ. The CDR3 is made up of 17 amino acids. The V gene end was trimmed by 2 bases and the J gene end by 1 base; junction bases not matched to a gene: 3. The CDR3 DNA follows: TGCGCCAGCAGCTTAGCGGGACTAGCGGGGGGCACAGATACGCAGTATTTT. The encoded protein is CASSLAGLAGGTDTQYF.

The chain links TRBV18 to TRBJ2-7; D is uncertain. Germline V CDR1 and CDR2: KGHSH, LQKENI. CDR3 length equals 14 residues. V lost 0 bases to trimming and J lost 0 bases, with 6 bases between them. The CDR3 protein is CASSPPVSSYEQYF. In DNA form, the CDR3 reads TGTGCCAGCTCACCACCTGTTAGCTCCTACGAGCAGTACTTC.

This CDR3 reads CASSLGQGPTYEQYF. CDR3 nucleotides: TGTGCCAGTAGTCTCGGACAGGGGCCAACCTACGAGCAGTACTTC. J is TRBJ2-7 and V is TRBV19, with 9 bases identical to TRBD1. The length of the CDR3 is 15 residues. CDR1 LNHDA and CDR2 SQIVND come from the germline V gene (reference sequence). The V and J ends lost 5 bases and 2 bases, in that order; junction bases with no gene match: 7. Together with reference TRBV19 and TRBJ2-7, the CDR3 gives the full variable domain: DGGITQSPKYLFRKEGQNVTLSCEQNLNHDAMYWYRQDPGQGLRLIYYSQIVNDFQKGDIAEGYSVSREKKESFPLTVTSAQKNPTAFYLCASSLGQGPTYEQYFGPGTRLTVT.

This chain joins TRBV6-6 and TRBJ1-2; 8 positions match TRBD1. This CDR3 comprises 14 residues. Germline CDR1 and CDR2: MNHNY and SVGAGI (reference sequence). V shed 7 bases, J shed 5 bases, and the junction held 9 bases outside the gene matches. In DNA, the CDR3 is TGTGCCAGCACCACGGACAGGGTGGGATATGGCTACACCTTC. Protein sequence: CASTTDRVGYGYTF.